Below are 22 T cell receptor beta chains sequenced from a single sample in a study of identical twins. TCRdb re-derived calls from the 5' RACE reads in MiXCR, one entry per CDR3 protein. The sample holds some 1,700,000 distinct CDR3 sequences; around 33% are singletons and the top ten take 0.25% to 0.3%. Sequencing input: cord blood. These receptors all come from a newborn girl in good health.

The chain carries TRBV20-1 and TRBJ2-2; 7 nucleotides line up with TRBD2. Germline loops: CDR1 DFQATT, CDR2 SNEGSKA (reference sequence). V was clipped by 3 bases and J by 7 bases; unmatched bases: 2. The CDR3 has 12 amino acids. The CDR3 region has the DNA TGCAGTGCTAGTCGGGGGGTCGGGGAGCTGTTTTTT. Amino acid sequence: CSASRGVGELFF.

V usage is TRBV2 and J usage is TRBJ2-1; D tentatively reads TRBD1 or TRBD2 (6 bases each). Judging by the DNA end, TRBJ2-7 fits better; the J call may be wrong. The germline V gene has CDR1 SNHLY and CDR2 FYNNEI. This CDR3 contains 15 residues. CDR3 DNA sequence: TGTGCCAGCAGGCCGAACGGGGGCTCCTACAATGAGCAGTACTTC. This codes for CASRPNGGSYNEQYF.

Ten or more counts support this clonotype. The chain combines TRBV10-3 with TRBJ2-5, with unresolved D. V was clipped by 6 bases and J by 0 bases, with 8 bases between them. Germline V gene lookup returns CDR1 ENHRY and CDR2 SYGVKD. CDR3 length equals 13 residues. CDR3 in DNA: TGTGCCATCAGGAGCCGGGACCAAGAGACCCAGTACTTC. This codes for CAIRSRDQETQYF.

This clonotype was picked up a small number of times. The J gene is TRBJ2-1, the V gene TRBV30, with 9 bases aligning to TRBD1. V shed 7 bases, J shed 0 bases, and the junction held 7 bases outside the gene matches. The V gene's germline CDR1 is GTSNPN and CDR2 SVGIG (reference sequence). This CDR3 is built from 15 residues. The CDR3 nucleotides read TGTGCCTTAAACCCGACAGGGGGCTCCTACAATGAGCAGTTCTTC. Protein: CALNPTGGSYNEQFF.

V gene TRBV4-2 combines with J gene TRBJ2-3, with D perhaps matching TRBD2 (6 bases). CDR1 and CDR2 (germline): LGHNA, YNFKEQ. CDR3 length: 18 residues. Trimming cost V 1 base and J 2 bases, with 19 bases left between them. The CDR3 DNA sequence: TGTGCCAGCAGCCAAGCCCTAAGGACTACTGGGACCACAGATACGCAGTATTTT. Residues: CASSQALRTTGTTDTQYF.

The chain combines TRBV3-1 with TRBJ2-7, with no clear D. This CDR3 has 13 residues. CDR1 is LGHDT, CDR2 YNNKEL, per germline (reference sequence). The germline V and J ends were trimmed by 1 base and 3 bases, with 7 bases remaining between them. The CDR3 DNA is TGTGCCAGCAGCCAAGGACAAAACTACGAGCAGTACTTC. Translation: CASSQGQNYEQYF.

CDR3 nucleotides: TGTGCCAGCAGTCTCGGCTCTCTTCGATCTAATGAAAAACTGTTTTTT. Translation: CASSLGSLRSNEKLFF. The chain links TRBV2 to TRBJ1-4; no reliable D call. The CDR3 totals 16 residues. With 5 bases removed from V and 3 bases from J, the gap between germline ends came to 16 bases. Per the germline V gene, CDR1 is SNHLY and CDR2 is FYNNEI.

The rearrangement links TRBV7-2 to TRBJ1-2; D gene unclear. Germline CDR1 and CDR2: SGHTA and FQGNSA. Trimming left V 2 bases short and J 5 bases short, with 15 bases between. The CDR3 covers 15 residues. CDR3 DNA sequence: TGTGCCAGCAGCTTATCGGGGTGGGGAGTTTATGGCTACACCTTC. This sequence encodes CASSLSGWGVYGYTF.

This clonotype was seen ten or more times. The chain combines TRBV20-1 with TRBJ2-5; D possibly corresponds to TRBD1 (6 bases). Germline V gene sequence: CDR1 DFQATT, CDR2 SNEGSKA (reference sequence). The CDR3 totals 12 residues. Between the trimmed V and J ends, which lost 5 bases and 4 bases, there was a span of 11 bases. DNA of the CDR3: TGCAGTGCTGAACTAGGGGGAGAGACCCAGTACTTC. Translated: CSAELGGETQYF.

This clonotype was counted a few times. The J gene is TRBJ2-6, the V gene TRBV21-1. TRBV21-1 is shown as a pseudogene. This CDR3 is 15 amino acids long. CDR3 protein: CASSNRGTGANVLTF. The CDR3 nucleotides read TGTGCCAGCAGCAATCGGGGAACCGGGGCCAACGTCCTGACTTTC.

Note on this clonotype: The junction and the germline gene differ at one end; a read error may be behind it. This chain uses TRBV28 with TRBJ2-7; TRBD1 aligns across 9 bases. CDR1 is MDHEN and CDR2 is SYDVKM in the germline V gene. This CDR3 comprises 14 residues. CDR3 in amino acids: CTSTRDRVFYEQYF. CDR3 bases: TGTACCAGCACCCGGGACAGGGTCTTCTACGAGCAGTACTTC.

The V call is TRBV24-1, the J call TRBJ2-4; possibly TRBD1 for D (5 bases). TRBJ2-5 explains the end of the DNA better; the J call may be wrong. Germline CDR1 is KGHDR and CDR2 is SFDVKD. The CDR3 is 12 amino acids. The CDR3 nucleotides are TGTGCCACCAGTGATTTGACAGGGACCCAGTACTTC. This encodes CATSDLTGTQYF.

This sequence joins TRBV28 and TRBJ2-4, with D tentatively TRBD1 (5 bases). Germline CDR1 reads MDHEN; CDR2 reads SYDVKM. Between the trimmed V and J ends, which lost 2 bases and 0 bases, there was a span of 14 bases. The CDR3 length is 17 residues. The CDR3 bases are TGTGCCAGCAGTTTAGATCACCAGGGCCTAGCCAAAAACATTCAGTACTTC. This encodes CASSLDHQGLAKNIQYF.

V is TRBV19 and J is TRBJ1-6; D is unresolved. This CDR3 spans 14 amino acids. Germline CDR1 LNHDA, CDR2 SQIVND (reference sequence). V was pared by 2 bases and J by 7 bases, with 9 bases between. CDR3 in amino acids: CASSIYGVNSPLHF. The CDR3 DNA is TGTGCCAGTAGTATATATGGCGTCAATTCACCCCTCCACTTT.

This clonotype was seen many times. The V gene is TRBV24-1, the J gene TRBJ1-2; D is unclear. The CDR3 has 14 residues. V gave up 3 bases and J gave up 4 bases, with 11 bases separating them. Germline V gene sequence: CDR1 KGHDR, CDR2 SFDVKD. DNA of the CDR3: TGTGCCACCAGTGATCCGGGATTCAGCTATGGCTACACCTTC. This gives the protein CATSDPGFSYGYTF.

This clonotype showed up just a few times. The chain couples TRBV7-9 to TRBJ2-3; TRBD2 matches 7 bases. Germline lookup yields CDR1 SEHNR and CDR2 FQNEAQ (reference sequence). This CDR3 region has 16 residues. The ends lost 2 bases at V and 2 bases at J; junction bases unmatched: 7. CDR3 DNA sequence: TGTGCCAGCAGCTTAATCGGGCGGGAGATCACAGATACGCAGTATTTT. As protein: CASSLIGREITDTQYF.

CDR3 sequence (DNA): TGCGCCAGCAGCTTGGGAGTCCTAGCAGCGGAAAAACTGTTTTTT. It specifies CASSLGVLAAEKLFF. The V gene is TRBV5-1, the J gene TRBJ1-4, with unresolved D. CDR3 length equals 15 residues. Deletions cut 0 bases from V and 8 bases from J, with 14 bases between. From germline, CDR1 is SGHRS and CDR2 YFSETQ. The full variable domain, in which reference TRBV5-1 and TRBJ1-4 provide the parts outside the CDR3, is KAGVTQTPRYLIKTRGQQVTLSCSPISGHRSVSWYQQTPGQGLQFLFEYFSETQRNKGNFPGRFSGRQFSNSRSEMNVSTLELGDSALYLCASSLGVLAAEKLFFGSGTQLSVL.

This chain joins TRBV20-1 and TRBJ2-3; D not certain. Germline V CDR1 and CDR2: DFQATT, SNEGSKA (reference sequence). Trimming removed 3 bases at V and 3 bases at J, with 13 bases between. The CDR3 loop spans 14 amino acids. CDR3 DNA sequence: TGCAGTGCTAGGATACGGACGAAAACAGATACGCAGTATTTT. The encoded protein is CSARIRTKTDTQYF.

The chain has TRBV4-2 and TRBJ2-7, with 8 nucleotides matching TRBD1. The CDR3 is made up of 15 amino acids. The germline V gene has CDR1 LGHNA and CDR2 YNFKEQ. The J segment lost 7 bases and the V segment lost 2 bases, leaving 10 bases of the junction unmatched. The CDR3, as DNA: TGTGCCAGCAGCCAACCGGACAGGGTCTTAAATGAGCAGTACTTC. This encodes CASSQPDRVLNEQYF.

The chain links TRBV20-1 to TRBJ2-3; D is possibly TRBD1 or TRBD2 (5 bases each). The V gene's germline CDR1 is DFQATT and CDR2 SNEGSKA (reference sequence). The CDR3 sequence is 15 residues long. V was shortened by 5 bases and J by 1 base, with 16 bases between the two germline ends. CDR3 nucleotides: TGCAGTGCTCTTCCGGGACCCGGGGGCACAGATACGCAGTATTTT. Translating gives CSALPGPGGTDTQYF.

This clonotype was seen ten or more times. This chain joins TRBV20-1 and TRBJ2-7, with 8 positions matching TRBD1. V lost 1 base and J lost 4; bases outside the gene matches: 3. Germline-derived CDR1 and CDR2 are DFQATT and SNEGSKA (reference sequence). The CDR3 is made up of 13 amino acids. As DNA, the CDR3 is TGCAGTGCTAGAGCGGACAGGGTGTACGAGCAGTACTTC. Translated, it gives CSARADRVYEQYF.

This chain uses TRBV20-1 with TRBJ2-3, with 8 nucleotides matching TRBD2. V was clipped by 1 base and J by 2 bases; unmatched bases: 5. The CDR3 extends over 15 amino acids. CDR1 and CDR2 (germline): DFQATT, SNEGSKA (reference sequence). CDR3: CSARAGGRHTDTQYF. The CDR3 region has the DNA TGCAGTGCTAGAGCGGGAGGGAGACACACAGATACGCAGTATTTT.